The present T cell receptor beta chain was sequenced within a study of T cells in Graves' hyperthyroidism and ophthalmopathy. This clonotype was recorded many times. V was trimmed by 4 bases and J by 0 bases, leaving 13 bases between them. The length of the CDR3 is 16 residues. Exclusion of a patient resulted from uncontrolled infection, other autoimmune disease, pregnancy or lactation. The study based diagnoses on clinical symptoms, serum thyroxine and TRAb, thyroid ultrasound and orbital computed tomography. Amplification of TCR beta CDR3 regions was performed using RNA transcripts as template. TCR CDR3 regions were first amplified by RT-PCR with HTBI primers. TCRdb fed the multiplex PCR reads into MiXCR, producing one record per CDR3 protein. In the table there are more than 150,000 distinct CDR3 sequences, 15% to 20% of which are singletons.

This clonotype was sampled from a woman aged 50 to 65 with Graves' hyperthyroidism. Sequencing was done on a sample of blood. The chain recombines TRBV12-3 or TRBV12-4 with TRBJ1-3; no definite D call. This CDR3 is CASSSGSSFSGNTIYF. Written as DNA, the CDR3 is TGTGCCAGCAGTTCTGGTTCGAGTTTCTCTGGAAACACCATATATTTT.